This T cell receptor beta chain was obtained from a study of CD8 T cells in Susac syndrome. The RNA input was about 0.5 to 1 ug, and it was reverse transcribed with random hexamers. Via MiXCR, TCRdb re-called the immunoSEQ multiplex PCR reads, giving one row per CDR3 protein. This table has about 280,000 distinct CDR3 sequences, roughly 81% appearing once. The sequencing sample was made of CD8+ T cells from PBMCs. The source is a human donor with multiple sclerosis.

CDR3 residues: CASSPRTGFYEQYF. CDR3 DNA sequence: TGTGCCAGCAGCCCCAGGACAGGGTTCTACGAGCAGTACTTC. This chain links TRBV7-9 with TRBJ2-7; 8 bases align to TRBD1. CDR3 length: 14 amino acids. The trim removed 5 bases at V and 3 bases at J, leaving 6 bases unmatched. The germline V gene has CDR1 SEHNR and CDR2 FQNEAQ (reference sequence).